The 9 T cell receptor beta chains presented below share a single source sample, sequenced in a study of blood T cells in healthy people across ages. It was with a sample-barcoded 5' primer and a J-beta primer mix that a second PCR of roughly 7 to 12 cycles was run. MiXCR, applied by TCRdb to the 5' RACE reads, yields one record per CDR3 protein. The sample has more than 650,000 distinct CDR3 sequences; approximately 53% are singletons. The specimen was blood. The receptors originated from an elderly man in good health.

The V and J genes are TRBV10-3 and TRBJ2-1, with 8 bases fitting TRBD1. Germline assignment: CDR1 ENHRY and CDR2 SYGVKD. CDR3 length: 18 amino acids. Trimming cost V 3 bases and J 7 bases; bases outside gene matches: 17. The CDR3 reads CAISDLPATGVHENEQFF. DNA for the CDR3: TGTGCCATCAGTGACTTACCCGCGACAGGGGTACATGAAAATGAGCAGTTCTTC.

This clonotype was detected only a few times. The V gene is TRBV28, the J gene TRBJ2-5, with a possible D match to TRBD2 (6 bases). V lost 9 bases and J 5 bases, leaving 13 bases between the germline ends. Germline V CDR1 and CDR2: MDHEN, SYDVKM. The CDR3 length is 12 residues. The CDR3 is CASTAGMETQYF. The CDR3 DNA sequence: TGTGCCAGTACGGCGGGAATGGAGACCCAGTACTTC.

The V call is TRBV25-1, the J call TRBJ2-4; 8 positions match TRBD2. CDR1 is MGHDK, CDR2 SYGVNS, per germline. The CDR3 loop spans 13 amino acids. V lost 6 bases, J lost 6 bases, and 4 bases stayed unmatched. The CDR3 sequence is CASSTGGGNIQYF. The CDR3 nucleotides read TGTGCCAGCAGCACGGGAGGGGGAAACATTCAGTACTTC.

The chain has TRBV24-1 and TRBJ2-3, with unresolved D. There are 11 residues in the CDR3. CDR1 and CDR2 (germline): KGHDR, SFDVKD. Trimming shortened V by 7 bases and J by 5 bases, and 6 bases separated the two germline ends. CDR3 residues: CATRGKDTQYF. The CDR3 DNA reads TGTGCCACCAGGGGTAAAGATACGCAGTATTTT.

This clonotype turned up a few times. This chain links TRBV6-6 with TRBJ1-2, with a tentative D call TRBD1 (5 bases). The germline V gene encodes CDR1 MNHNY and CDR2 SVGAGI (reference sequence). The V and J ends lost 7 bases and 4 bases respectively, with 19 bases between them. The CDR3 has 15 amino acids. The chain's CDR3 is CASTRTRGVSYGYTF. The CDR3 DNA follows: TGTGCCAGCACTCGGACACGGGGCGTATCCTATGGCTACACCTTC.

The J gene is TRBJ2-5, the V gene TRBV12-3 or TRBV12-4; TRBD2 is a possible D gene (6 bases). V shed 5 bases and J shed 1 base, with 11 bases lying between them. The CDR3 sequence is 14 residues long. CDR3 bases: TGTGCCAGCAGTCGAGCCGGGGGCCAAGAGACCCAGTACTTC. Its translation is CASSRAGGQETQYF.

The rearrangement links TRBV14 to TRBJ2-7; possibly TRBD2 for D (5 bases). From germline, CDR1 is SGHDN and CDR2 FVKESK. Trimming left V 1 base short and J 7 bases short, with 11 bases between. The length of the CDR3 is 13 residues. CDR3 DNA: TGTGCCAGCAGCCAAGTTGTGGCGGGTGAGCAGTACTTC. This encodes CASSQVVAGEQYF.

This rearrangement joins TRBV29-1 to TRBJ2-3; no definite D call. In germline, CDR1 is SQVTM, CDR2 ANQGSEA. The CDR3 is 9 residues long. Trimming pared 3 bases from V and 14 bases from J, leaving 9 bases between. The CDR3 DNA reads TGCAGCGTTGATGCATACGCGTATTTT. Translation: CSVDAYAYF.

The chain employs TRBV20-1 and TRBJ1-6; TRBD1 aligns across 8 bases. V lost 6 bases to trimming and J lost 11 bases; unmatched junction nucleotides: 15. Germline V gene sequence: CDR1 DFQATT, CDR2 SNEGSKA (reference sequence). CDR3 length: 15 residues. The DNA for the CDR3 is TGCAGTGCAGAGTCTCGGACAGGGAGGGAGACACCCCTCCACTTT. This codes for CSAESRTGRETPLHF.